This T cell receptor (beta chain) was sequenced for a study of shared clonotypes between healthy human individuals. This CDR3 contains 11 residues. Trimming removed 1 base at V and 6 bases at J, with 2 bases between. Germline lookup yields CDR1 SGHDT and CDR2 YYEEEE. A CD45RA-negative memory subset and a CD45RA+ naive subset were separated from the CD4+ cells. This clone came up a few times. Profiled with immunoSEQ multiplex PCR; TCRdb holds only in-frame clones, not every one. The profile shows around 1.1 million clones, around three quarters of them singletons. The specimen sequenced was memory CD4+ T cells from PBMCs. Noted subset: CD45RA-negative fraction. This TCR came from a man aged 18 to 29 in good health. Some clones in this sample may be carry-over from other donors' samples. The chain has TRBV5-6 and TRBJ2-1; D call uncertain. The CDR3 spells CASSLSNEQFF. CDR3 coding DNA: TGTGCCAGCAGCTTGAGCAATGAGCAGTTCTTC. The full variable domain, in which reference TRBV5-6 and TRBJ2-1 provide the parts outside the CDR3, is DAGVTQSPTHLIKTRGQQVTLRCSPKSGHDTVSWYQQALGQGPQFIFQYYEEEERQRGNFPDRFSGHQFPNYSSELNVNALLLGDSALYLCASSLSNEQFFGPGTRLTVL.